This entry lists 23 T cell receptor beta chains sequenced from one sample in a study of OX40 agonist ivuxolimab in advanced cancers. Profiling relied on immunoSEQ multiplex PCR, and the TCRdb table lists in-frame clones only, not all of them. Counted here are about 65,000 clones, roughly 87% occurring once; the ten biggest clones make up 0.38%. Here the sequenced sample was CD4+ or CD8+ T cells sorted from blood, taken in a trial of the OX40 agonist ivuxolimab. The receptors here all came from an adult with an advanced solid tumor such as melanoma, head and neck, liver or kidney cancer.

V is TRBV27 and J is TRBJ1-3; D is possibly TRBD1 (6 bases). This CDR3 spans 14 amino acids. The V end was cut by 5 bases, the J end by 4 bases, with 12 bases between. CDR1 and CDR2 (germline): MNHEY, SMNVEV (reference sequence). As DNA, the CDR3 is TGTGCCAGCAGTACAGGGTTGACGGGAAACACCATATATTTT. Encoded protein: CASSTGLTGNTIYF.

Concerning this clone: One end of the junction does not line up with germline, which may come from a read error. The V call is TRBV7-7, the J call TRBJ2-2, with 14 bases identical to TRBD2. The CDR3 totals 16 residues. Germline V gives CDR1 SSHAT, CDR2 FNYEAQ (reference sequence). CDR3 amino acids: CASSPGTSGGGGELFF. CDR3 nucleotide sequence: TGTGCTAGCAGCCCCGGGACTAGCGGGGGAGGAGGGGAGCTGTTTTTT.

The rearrangement uses TRBV18 and TRBJ1-1; D unresolved. The CDR3 loop spans 14 amino acids. CDR1 is KGHSH, CDR2 LQKENI, per germline. Trimming left V 2 bases short and J 1 base short, with 8 bases between. The chain's CDR3 is CASSPGRGNTEAFF. CDR3 nucleotide sequence: TGTGCCAGCTCACCAGGACGCGGGAACACTGAAGCTTTCTTT.

This sequence joins TRBV9 and TRBJ1-3; D is unresolved. The V end lost 1 base, the J end lost 0 bases, and 14 bases lay between the germline ends. This CDR3 has 17 amino acids. Germline V gene data show CDR1 as SGDLS and CDR2 as YYNGEE. The CDR3 sequence: CASSVIPDSLSGNTIYF. The CDR3 coding sequence is TGTGCCAGCAGCGTAATCCCTGACTCTCTCTCTGGAAACACCATATATTTT.

The V call is TRBV6-1, the J call TRBJ2-7; D is undetermined. With 1 base removed from V and 1 base from J, the gap between germline ends came to 5 bases. The CDR3 is 13 amino acids. From germline, CDR1 is MNHNS and CDR2 SASEGT. CDR3 residues: CASSEGRSYEQYF. In nucleotides, the CDR3 is TGTGCCAGCAGTGAAGGCAGGTCCTACGAGCAGTACTTC.

This sequence joins TRBV18 and TRBJ2-1, with 10 bases aligning to TRBD2. Germline CDR1 is KGHSH and CDR2 is LQKENI. The trim removed 1 base at V and 4 bases at J, leaving 4 bases unmatched. This CDR3 region has 16 residues. This CDR3 is CASSPQSGGGYNEQFF. The CDR3 DNA reads TGTGCCAGCTCACCACAGAGCGGGGGGGGGTACAATGAGCAGTTCTTC.

The chain couples TRBV10-3 to TRBJ2-5, with D uncertain. The V gene's germline CDR1 is ENHRY and CDR2 SYGVKD. Trimming stripped 0 bases from V and 6 bases from J, with 8 bases between. This CDR3 contains 13 residues. Here the CDR3 reads CAISESTVKTQYF. As DNA, the CDR3 is TGTGCCATCAGTGAGTCGACGGTTAAGACCCAGTACTTC.

In nucleotides, the CDR3 is TGTGCCAGCAGTAAAGGGACGGCAAAAGATACGCAGTATTTT. Its protein product is CASSKGTAKDTQYF. The chain is built from TRBV6-5 and TRBJ2-3; D tentatively fits TRBD1 or TRBD2 (5 bases each). The CDR3 contains 14 residues. Germline loops: CDR1 MNHEY, CDR2 SVGAGI. Trimming pared 5 bases from V and 5 bases from J, leaving 14 bases between.

The V gene is TRBV7-8, the J gene TRBJ2-7, with a weak D call TRBD1 (5 bases). Trimming took 2 bases from V and 5 from J, leaving 13 bases between them. The CDR3 totals 14 residues. Germline V gives CDR1 SGHVS, CDR2 FQNEAQ. This CDR3 reads CASSLWVGADEQYF. As DNA, the CDR3 is TGTGCCAGCAGCTTATGGGTTGGGGCGGACGAGCAGTACTTC.

The V gene is TRBV18, the J gene TRBJ1-6; 9 bases line up with TRBD1. CDR3 size: 16 residues. CDR1 is KGHSH and CDR2 is LQKENI in the germline V gene. After removal of 1 base from V and 11 bases from J, the junction contained 9 bases not matched to a gene. DNA of the CDR3: TGTGCCAGCTCACCACAGGAGGGACAGGGTCGAACACCCCTCCACTTT. It encodes CASSPQEGQGRTPLHF.

The chain couples TRBV21-1 to TRBJ2-5; no check of the table's D call, TRBD2, against the DNA was made. TRBV21-1 represents a pseudogene. The CDR3 runs to 15 residues. The CDR3 nucleotides read TGTGCCAGCAGCTACTCGGCGGGGGGGCCGGAGACCCAGTACTTC. This translates into CASSYSAGGPETQYF.

This clone has only one observation. This chain joins TRBV5-1 and TRBJ2-3, with a weak D call TRBD1 (6 bases). The V gene lost 3 bases and the J gene lost 2 bases, with 19 bases spanning the gap. The CDR3 extends over 17 amino acids. Germline V lookup: CDR1 SGHRS, CDR2 YFSETQ. This CDR3 reads CASSSAVGQLPTDTQYF. The CDR3 DNA sequence: TGCGCCAGCAGCTCCGCCGTCGGACAGCTACCCACAGATACGCAGTATTTT.

This chain joins TRBV9 and TRBJ2-1, with D unclear. This CDR3 spans 13 amino acids. Per the germline V gene, CDR1 is SGDLS and CDR2 is YYNGEE. Trimming left V 1 base short and J 12 bases short, with 14 bases between. DNA for the CDR3: TGTGCCAGCAGCGTATTGGTCGATTCGGGGCAGTTCTTC. Amino acids: CASSVLVDSGQFF. Together with reference TRBV9 and TRBJ2-1, the CDR3 gives the full variable domain: DSGVTQTPKHLITATGQRVTLRCSPRSGDLSVYWYQQSLDQGLQFLIQYYNGEERAKGNILERFSAQQFPDLHSELNLSSLELGDSALYFCASSVLVDSGQFFGPGTRLTVL.

J is TRBJ2-2 and V is TRBV6-4; D is unclear. Deletions cut 0 bases from V and 1 base from J, with 6 bases between. The CDR3 sequence is 15 residues long. The germline CDR1 and CDR2 sequences are MRHNA and SNTAGT. CDR3: CASSDSSRNTGELFF. The CDR3, as DNA: TGTGCCAGCAGTGACTCTAGTAGGAACACCGGGGAGCTGTTTTTT.

The chain combines TRBV19 with TRBJ2-2, with 8 bases lining up with TRBD1. Germline V lookup: CDR1 LNHDA, CDR2 SQIVND (reference sequence). V was pared by 4 bases and J by 0 bases, with 4 bases of the junction left unmatched. CDR3 length equals 16 residues. The CDR3 region has the DNA TGTGCCAGTAGTAGAGGGACAGGAGCGAACACCGGGGAGCTGTTTTTT. Amino acid sequence: CASSRGTGANTGELFF.

This clone was recorded a few times. The genes are TRBV5-8 and TRBJ1-6; D gene ambiguous. This CDR3 comprises 13 residues. V lost 6 bases to trimming and J lost 7 bases, with 11 bases between them. The germline CDR1 and CDR2 sequences are SGHTS and YDEGEE. Written as DNA, the CDR3 is TGTGCCAGCACCCCTGCCCAAAATTCACCCCTCCACTTT. Translating gives CASTPAQNSPLHF.

This chain connects TRBV19 to TRBJ2-2; 9 bases agree with TRBD1. Germline trimming cut 1 base from V and 6 bases from J; bases unmatched to any gene: 0. Germline V lookup: CDR1 LNHDA, CDR2 SQIVND (reference sequence). CDR3 length: 14 amino acids. This CDR3 reads CASSIGQGAGELFF. In DNA, the CDR3 is TGTGCCAGTAGTATAGGACAGGGGGCCGGGGAGCTGTTTTTT.

This chain uses TRBV7-9 with TRBJ2-3; weak D call: TRBD2 (6 bases). V lost 11 bases, J lost 5 bases, and 23 bases lay in between. The CDR3 has 15 amino acids. Germline CDR1 and CDR2: SEHNR and FQNEAQ (reference sequence). CDR3 region: CAGGSRGAVGDTQYF. The CDR3 DNA reads as TGTGCCGGGGGATCTCGCGGGGCAGTGGGAGATACGCAGTATTTT. The full variable domain, with the rest looked up from reference TRBV7-9 and TRBJ2-3, is DTGVSQNPRHKITKRGQNVTFRCDPISEHNRLYWYRQTLGQGPEFLTYFQNEAQLEKSRLLSDRFSAERPKGSFSTLEIQRTEQGDSAMYLCAGGSRGAVGDTQYFGPGTRLTVL.

The chain employs TRBV5-1 and TRBJ2-5; unclear D gene. Germline V gene sequence: CDR1 SGHRS, CDR2 YFSETQ. V dropped 0 bases and J dropped 8 bases, with 17 bases sitting between them. This CDR3 spans 15 amino acids. Here the CDR3 reads CASSLAGRRGDTQYF. Here the CDR3 DNA reads TGCGCCAGCAGCTTGGCAGGACGGAGAGGCGATACCCAGTACTTC.

The table lists this clone with a count of one. The chain carries TRBV7-9 and TRBJ2-2; 7 nucleotides agree with TRBD2. V dropped 5 bases and J dropped 0; count of bases not matched to a gene: 6. The germline V gene encodes CDR1 SEHNR and CDR2 FQNEAQ (reference sequence). This CDR3 contains 16 residues. This CDR3 is CASSPPSGPNTGELFF. The CDR3 region has the DNA TGTGCCAGCAGCCCCCCTAGCGGTCCGAACACCGGGGAGCTGTTTTTT.

The rearrangement uses TRBV2 and TRBJ2-3; TRBD1 matches at 9 bases. Germline assignment: CDR1 SNHLY and CDR2 FYNNEI. With 5 bases clipped from V and 1 base from J, the junction kept 4 bases outside the gene matches. The CDR3 sequence is 15 residues long. The CDR3 bases are TGTGCCAGCAGTACCTGGGACAGGGGCACAGATACGCAGTATTTT. Translating it yields CASSTWDRGTDTQYF.

The genes are TRBV7-6 and TRBJ2-6; tentatively, D is TRBD1 or TRBD2 (7 bases each). From germline, CDR1 is SGHVS and CDR2 FNYEAQ. The V end was cut by 5 bases, the J end by 5 bases, with 19 bases between. This CDR3 region has 17 residues. The CDR3 bases are TGTGCCAGCAGCGCCCGCCCGCAGGGGGGGAGGGCCAACGTCCTGACTTTC. Translating gives CASSARPQGGRANVLTF.

The CDR3 DNA reads TGTGCCATCAGTGACGGCAGTAGGTCGGGCACCGGGGAGCTGTTTTTT. Its translation: CAISDGSRSGTGELFF. The chain employs TRBV10-3 and TRBJ2-2, with unresolved D. The germline gives CDR1 ENHRY, CDR2 SYGVKD. The CDR3 loop spans 16 amino acids. V was clipped by 3 bases and J by 4 bases, with 15 bases between them.